The clone carrying this T cell receptor beta chain turned up a few times. In the study's own analysis: Reference gene primer amplification yielded estimated nucleated cell counts. TCRdb's table, derived via immunoSEQ multiplex PCR, lists solely in-frame clones and lacks some. V and J calls plus clone size are reproduced from that table; the DNA served to infer D and trimming. The table shows tens of thousands of clones, with about 80% occurring only once. The data derive from a study of blood T cell repertoires in COVID-19. Study summary: Nucleic acid was either cDNA or gDNA, and it came from T cells, B-cell-depleted T cells, or PBMCs.

Trimming left V 7 bases short and J 2 bases short, with 6 bases between. Germline CDR1 MDHEN, CDR2 SYDVKM. The CDR3 is made up of 12 amino acids. The chain employs TRBV28 and TRBJ1-5; D is ambiguous. The receptor's source is a human donor in a cohort sampled during active COVID-19. The sequencing sample was made of peripheral blood. CDR3 in amino acids: CASNTRNQPQHF. The CDR3 DNA reads TGTGCCAGCAACACCCGCAATCAGCCCCAGCATTTT.